This TCR beta chain was retrieved from a study of neurological immune-mediated disorders. General study findings and limits: HTLV-1-associated myelopathy led in TCR clonal expansion, while multiple sclerosis ranked lowest, below healthy controls.

Synthesis of cDNA was performed by 5'RACE using 10-nucleotide random UMIs. TCRdb ran MiXCR on the 5' RACE reads and lists one entry per CDR3 protein. The sample yields 84,000 or so distinct CDR3 sequences, about a tenth seen once. This clonotype has a count of ten or more. What it binds is not known. Sequenced sample: PBMCs. The source of this sequence is a man aged 40-49 years in good health.

This CDR3 is CSARSPGTSGGNEQFF. CDR3 nucleotide sequence: TGCAGTGCTAGGTCTCCCGGGACTAGCGGGGGAAATGAGCAGTTCTTC. V usage is TRBV20-1 and J usage is TRBJ2-1; 14 bases line up with TRBD2. The junction had 8 bases not matched to a gene; V was cut back by 3 bases and J by 7 bases. The CDR3 runs to 16 residues. Germline values: CDR1 DFQATT, CDR2 SNEGSKA (reference sequence).